The 18 T cell receptor beta chains below come from one sample, sequenced in a study of blood T cell repertoires in COVID-19. Produced via immunoSEQ multiplex PCR; TCRdb's table is partial and in-frame only. The sample carries 200,000 to 250,000 clones, around 86% recorded once. The sample consisted of peripheral blood. The receptor set was obtained from a man aged 50 to 60 with acute or convalescent COVID-19.

This clone was seen only once. The chain recombines TRBV15 with TRBJ1-6; D remains ambiguous. This CDR3 has 16 amino acids. V was shortened by 1 base and J by 0 bases, with 7 bases between the two germline ends. In germline, CDR1 is LNHNV, CDR2 YYDKDF (reference sequence). The CDR3 DNA follows: TGTGCCACCAGCAGAGCGGAGAGCTCCTATAATTCACCCCTCCACTTT. The encoded protein is CATSRAESSYNSPLHF.

This clone was found a few times. The chain employs TRBV27 and TRBJ1-6; perhaps TRBD1 as D (6 bases). This CDR3 contains 17 residues. CDR1 and CDR2 from the germline V gene are MNHEY and SMNVEV (reference sequence). Trimming left V 7 bases short and J 7 bases short, with 23 bases between. In nucleotides, the CDR3 is TGTGCCAGCACCATGAATCACAGGGATCCCAGGAATTCACCCCTCCACTTT. Residues: CASTMNHRDPRNSPLHF.

This chain connects TRBV3-1 (or the pseudogene TRBV3-2) to TRBJ1-2; unclear D gene. This CDR3 region has 13 residues. Germline assignment: CDR1 LGHDT and CDR2 YNNKEL (reference sequence). V shed 4 bases and J shed 6 bases, with 12 bases lying between them. The CDR3 sequence is CASSLSSGDGYTF. The CDR3 DNA reads TGTGCCAGCAGCCTTTCGAGCGGGGATGGCTACACCTTC.

The genes are TRBV7-3 and TRBJ2-1, with unresolved D. The CDR3 sequence is 15 residues long. Germline values: CDR1 SGHTA, CDR2 FQGTGA. Trimming removed 4 bases at V and 0 bases at J, with 10 bases between. This CDR3 reads CASSSNSNSYNEQFF. The CDR3 nucleotides are TGTGCCAGCAGCTCCAACTCGAACTCCTACAATGAGCAGTTCTTC.

The chain combines TRBV5-1 with TRBJ1-4; 9 bases fit TRBD1. In germline, CDR1 is SGHRS, CDR2 YFSETQ. CDR3 length: 16 amino acids. V shed 4 bases and J 3 bases; nucleotides not matched to a gene: 7. The CDR3, as DNA: TGCGCCAGCAGCATCGGACAGGGGACAGCTAATGAAAAACTGTTTTTT. It codes for CASSIGQGTANEKLFF.

This chain uses TRBV29-1 with TRBJ1-2, with D perhaps matching TRBD1 (6 bases). With 6 bases removed from V and 4 bases from J, the gap between germline ends came to 15 bases. CDR1 is SQVTM and CDR2 is ANQGSEA in the germline V gene. The CDR3 consists of 13 residues. CDR3 region: CSVAPDSPYGYTF. Written as DNA, the CDR3 is TGCAGCGTGGCCCCGGACAGCCCCTATGGCTACACCTTC.

This chain joins TRBV27 and TRBJ2-7; D is possibly TRBD1 (5 bases). The CDR3 covers 13 residues. Trimming pared 4 bases from V and 2 bases from J, leaving 9 bases between. The germline CDR1 and CDR2 sequences are MNHEY and SMNVEV (reference sequence). Here the CDR3 DNA reads TGTGCCAGCAGTTACGCAGGGACCTACGAGCAGTACTTC. Translating it yields CASSYAGTYEQYF.

The count of this clone is one. This rearrangement joins TRBV18 to TRBJ2-7; the D gene is possibly TRBD2 (5 bases). Germline loops: CDR1 KGHSH, CDR2 LQKENI. CDR3 length: 13 residues. Deletions cut 3 bases from V and 2 bases from J, with 8 bases between. DNA of the CDR3: TGTGCCAGCTCACCGGGAGTAGCCTACGAGCAGTACTTC. Its protein product is CASSPGVAYEQYF.

V usage is TRBV21-1 and J usage is TRBJ1-1; the table's D gene call, TRBD1, was not cross checked with the DNA. TRBV21-1 is a documented pseudogene. CDR3 length: 12 amino acids. In DNA, the CDR3 is TGTGCCAACCTACAGGAGAACACTGAAGCTTTCTTT. It specifies CANLQENTEAFF.

This rearrangement joins TRBV18 to TRBJ2-6; D might be TRBD1 (6 bases). V lost 6 bases to trimming and J lost 2 bases, with 11 bases between them. Germline V gene lookup returns CDR1 KGHSH and CDR2 LQKENI. CDR3 length: 15 residues. CDR3 in amino acids: CASSQGQPGANVLTF. The CDR3 bases are TGTGCCAGCTCCCAGGGACAACCTGGGGCCAACGTCCTGACTTTC.

This chain uses TRBV9 with TRBJ2-1, with 11 bases aligning to TRBD2. Germline assignment: CDR1 SGDLS and CDR2 YYNGEE. After removal of 0 bases from V and 5 bases from J, the junction contained 4 bases not matched to a gene. The CDR3 has 16 residues. The CDR3 DNA sequence: TGTGCCAGCAGCGTAGGGAAACTAGCGGGGGACAATGAGCAGTTCTTC. It translates to CASSVGKLAGDNEQFF.

This clone has a single count. The J gene is TRBJ1-2, the V gene TRBV5-6, with D tentatively TRBD1 (5 bases). The germline CDR1 and CDR2 sequences are SGHDT and YYEEEE. Trimming removed 0 bases at V and 2 bases at J, with 17 bases between. The CDR3 has 17 amino acids. CDR3 coding DNA: TGTGCCAGCAGCTTGGCCGGGTGGACAATTTCGAACTATGGCTACACCTTC. This encodes CASSLAGWTISNYGYTF.

This chain connects TRBV6-5 to TRBJ1-6; D might be TRBD1 (5 bases). The CDR3 totals 15 residues. V shed 5 bases and J shed 8 bases, with 16 bases lying between them. Germline V gene sequence: CDR1 MNHEY, CDR2 SVGAGI. CDR3 nucleotide sequence: TGTGCCAGCAGTAAACAGACAGAGTTGGATTCACCCCTCCACTTT. Translated: CASSKQTELDSPLHF.

The chain couples TRBV2 to TRBJ1-2; a possible D gene is TRBD1 (6 bases). Per the germline V gene, CDR1 is SNHLY and CDR2 is FYNNEI. V was trimmed by 5 bases and J by 4 bases, leaving 11 bases between them. The CDR3 runs 13 residues. The CDR3: CASSLRDTYGYTF. The CDR3 DNA is TGTGCCAGCAGTCTTCGGGACACCTATGGCTACACCTTC.

CDR3 nucleotide sequence: TGCGCCAGCAGTGAGTTTGCTAGCGGGACCTACAATGAGCAGTTCTTC. Protein product: CASSEFASGTYNEQFF. The V gene is TRBV10-2, the J gene TRBJ2-1; TRBD2 aligns across 9 bases. CDR1 and CDR2 (germline): WSHSY, SAAADI. J lost 2 bases, V lost 1 base, and 3 bases had no gene match. The CDR3 has 16 residues.

The CDR3 sequence is CASSPRQGHEQYF. The CDR3 nucleotides read TGTGCCAGCAGCCCAAGACAGGGCCACGAGCAGTACTTC. The chain links TRBV14 to TRBJ2-7; 7 bases are shared with TRBD1. Trimming cost V 4 bases and J 5 bases; bases outside gene matches: 5. CDR1 is SGHDN and CDR2 is FVKESK in the germline V gene. This CDR3 spans 13 amino acids.

The chain is built from TRBV2 and TRBJ1-2; no clear D gene. The germline V gene has CDR1 SNHLY and CDR2 FYNNEI. CDR3 length: 13 residues. V gave up 1 base and J gave up 8 bases, with 11 bases separating them. CDR3 sequence (DNA): TGTGCCAGCAGTGAAGATGACCGGGGAGGCTACACCTTC. Translating it yields CASSEDDRGGYTF.

This chain joins TRBV6-5 and TRBJ2-7, with a possible D match to TRBD1 (5 bases). The CDR3 is 14 amino acids. The germline gives CDR1 MNHEY, CDR2 SVGAGI. V lost 6 bases, J lost 3 bases, and 15 bases lay in between. The CDR3 coding sequence is TGTGCCAGCAGCCTGCCTCAGGGAAACTACGAGCAGTACTTC. Its protein product is CASSLPQGNYEQYF.